The 29 T cell receptor beta chains listed next were all sequenced from one sample in a study of T cells in localized non-small cell lung cancer. This table comes from immunoSEQ multiplex PCR, and its TCRdb copy is limited to in-frame clones, with some not included. The sample holds some 24,000 clones, approximately 83% seen once. The sample in question was peripheral blood, obtained before any cancer treatment. These receptors were collected from a male donor aged 60 or over with stage II squamous cell lung carcinoma.

There are a few counts of this clone. The genes are TRBV7-9 and TRBJ1-3, with D perhaps TRBD1 (6 bases). Germline CDR1 is SEHNR and CDR2 is FQNEAQ (reference sequence). The CDR3 is 15 amino acids. Trimming took 5 bases from V and 3 from J, leaving 14 bases between them. The CDR3 loop is CASSPKHRVGNTIYF. Written as DNA, the CDR3 is TGTGCCAGCAGCCCAAAACACAGGGTTGGAAACACCATATATTTT.

Points on this clone: At one end, the junction sequence differs from germline, possibly due to a read error. This chain uses TRBV6-1 with TRBJ1-1; TRBD1 might be the D (5 bases). There are 14 residues in the CDR3. Germline V gene sequence: CDR1 MNHNS, CDR2 SASEGT. The CDR3: CASTKDSNQRGGSF. In DNA form, the CDR3 reads TGTGCCAGCACCAAAGACTCTAATCAAAGGGGCGGCAGCTTT.

The chain is built from TRBV19 and TRBJ2-7; 7 bases are shared with TRBD1. Germline V lookup: CDR1 LNHDA, CDR2 SQIVND (reference sequence). The CDR3 length is 13 residues. Trimming at V came to 5 bases and at J to 5 bases, leaving 6 bases not matched to a gene. Here the CDR3 reads CASSDQTGDEQYF. DNA of the CDR3: TGTGCCAGTAGTGACCAAACAGGGGACGAGCAGTACTTC.

This rearrangement joins TRBV7-2 to TRBJ2-5, with TRBD2 identical over 7 bases. After removal of 1 base from V and 5 bases from J, the junction contained 4 bases not matched to a gene. Germline V CDR1 and CDR2: SGHTA, FQGNSA. This CDR3 has 14 residues. Written as DNA, the CDR3 is TGTGCCAGCAGCTTAGAGACTAGCTTGGAGACCCAGTACTTC. Its translation: CASSLETSLETQYF.

This clone was seen once. This rearrangement joins TRBV28 to TRBJ2-6; the D is unclear. The CDR3 has 13 residues. The V gene's germline CDR1 is MDHEN and CDR2 SYDVKM. V lost 4 bases and J lost 8, with 9 bases in between. This chain's CDR3 is CASSSSPTNVLTF. In DNA form, the CDR3 reads TGTGCCAGCAGTTCATCACCGACCAACGTCCTGACTTTC.

The J gene is TRBJ2-7, the V gene TRBV2; 11 bases match TRBD2. Germline values: CDR1 SNHLY, CDR2 FYNNEI. CDR3 size: 15 residues. V shed 6 bases, J shed 6 bases, and the junction held 10 bases outside the gene matches. The CDR3 nucleotides read TGTGCCAGCAGCGGTACTAGCGGGAGAGATAGCGAGCAGTACTTC. It is translated as CASSGTSGRDSEQYF.

The chain links TRBV5-4 to TRBJ1-1; TRBD1 is a possible D gene (5 bases). V shed 1 base and J shed 3 bases, with 16 bases lying between them. Germline V gene sequence: CDR1 SGHNT, CDR2 YYREEE (reference sequence). This CDR3 region has 16 residues. The CDR3 region is CASSLSAGLGDTEAFF. CDR3 nucleotide sequence: TGTGCCAGCAGCTTGTCGGCAGGGCTGGGGGACACTGAAGCTTTCTTT.

This clone was seen once. The chain recombines TRBV6-5 with TRBJ2-7; perhaps TRBD1 as D (6 bases). CDR1 and CDR2 from the germline V gene are MNHEY and SVGAGI. The CDR3 totals 15 residues. V was pared by 0 bases and J by 3 bases, with 12 bases between. The CDR3: CASSYSAGEYYEQYF. CDR3 DNA: TGTGCCAGCAGTTACTCGGCAGGGGAATACTACGAGCAGTACTTC.

This chain uses TRBV5-6 with TRBJ1-1; D perhaps matches TRBD1 (6 bases). With 2 bases removed from V and 4 bases from J, the gap between germline ends came to 9 bases. Germline CDR1 and CDR2: SGHDT and YYEEEE. The CDR3 runs to 13 residues. The CDR3: CASSLTGPTEAFF. The CDR3 DNA is TGTGCCAGCAGCTTAACAGGGCCCACTGAAGCTTTCTTT.

V gene TRBV7-8 combines with J gene TRBJ2-1, with TRBD2 matching over 13 bases. Germline CDR1 and CDR2: SGHVS and FQNEAQ. This CDR3 is built from 16 residues. Losses at the gene ends were 4 bases for V and 8 bases for J; bases not matched to a gene: 8. CDR3 nucleotide sequence: TGTGCCAGCAGCTCAAGGACTAGCGGGAGTATGGATGAGCAGTTCTTC. Amino acid sequence: CASSSRTSGSMDEQFF.

The V and J genes are TRBV29-1 and TRBJ1-1; 8 bases agree with TRBD1. V lost 5 bases, J lost 11 bases, and 10 bases stayed unmatched. The CDR3 is 12 residues long. Germline V lookup: CDR1 SQVTM, CDR2 ANQGSEA. The CDR3 loop is CSVSPDRDRAFF. The CDR3 nucleotides read TGCAGCGTTTCTCCTGACCGGGACAGGGCTTTCTTT.

The chain uses TRBV7-2 and TRBJ1-6; D gene ambiguous. V was shortened by 5 bases and J by 17 bases, with 19 bases between the two germline ends. The germline gives CDR1 SGHTA, CDR2 FQGNSA. There are 13 residues in the CDR3. CDR3 bases: TGTGCCAGCAGCCCAACACCAGGATCTGCCGTCCACTTT. Its translation: CASSPTPGSAVHF.

The chain has TRBV9 and TRBJ1-6; the D gene is possibly TRBD1 (5 bases). The germline CDR1 and CDR2 sequences are SGDLS and YYNGEE. This CDR3 contains 14 residues. Trimming cost V 3 bases and J 8 bases, with 12 bases left between them. The CDR3 DNA reads TGTGCCAGCAGCGCCAGGGATGAAGATTCACCCCTCCACTTT. Translated: CASSARDEDSPLHF.

CDR3 nucleotides: TGTGCCAGCAGCCTTGAACCTAACTATGGCTACACCTTC. This sequence encodes CASSLEPNYGYTF. This chain uses TRBV27 with TRBJ1-2; D is ambiguous. The CDR3 sequence is 13 residues long. Trimming left V 6 bases short and J 0 bases short, with 8 bases between. Germline lookup yields CDR1 MNHEY and CDR2 SMNVEV (reference sequence).

The gene calls are TRBV10-3 and TRBJ1-1, with D uncertain. Trimming removed 10 bases from V and 0 bases from J, with 15 bases in between. This CDR3 is built from 14 residues. In germline, CDR1 is ENHRY, CDR2 SYGVKD. The CDR3 DNA sequence: TGTGCCACTGGCAAAGAGGTGATGAACACTGAAGCTTTCTTT. Translated, it gives CATGKEVMNTEAFF.

This clone showed up just once. J is TRBJ2-7 and V is TRBV5-6; D is perhaps TRBD1 or TRBD2 (7 bases each). The V end was cut by 1 base, the J end by 3 bases, with 17 bases between. CDR3 length: 16 amino acids. Looked up from germline, CDR1 is SGHDT and CDR2 is YYEEEE. This chain's CDR3 is CASSLYPPGGVYEQYF. CDR3 DNA: TGTGCCAGCAGCTTGTACCCCCCAGGGGGGGTCTACGAGCAGTACTTC.

The chain has TRBV30 and TRBJ2-4, with a possible D match to TRBD1 (5 bases). The CDR3 contains 13 residues. CDR1 and CDR2 from the germline V gene are GTSNPN and SVGIG (reference sequence). Deletions cut 1 base from V and 3 bases from J, with 7 bases between. CDR3 loop: CAWSADNKNIQYF. In DNA form, the CDR3 reads TGTGCCTGGAGTGCGGACAACAAAAACATTCAGTACTTC.

This chain connects TRBV7-8 to TRBJ1-3; D possibly corresponds to TRBD1 (6 bases). The CDR3 contains 15 residues. Deletions cut 5 bases from V and 0 bases from J, with 11 bases between. Germline V gene data show CDR1 as SGHVS and CDR2 as FQNEAQ. This CDR3 reads CASSIGTPSGNTIYF. In DNA, the CDR3 is TGTGCCAGCAGCATAGGGACACCCTCTGGAAACACCATATATTTT.

In this sample, this clone turned up a few times. J is TRBJ2-7 and V is TRBV10-3; 9 nucleotides align to TRBD1. CDR1 is ENHRY and CDR2 is SYGVKD in the germline V gene. The V segment lost 4 bases and the J segment 11 bases; nucleotides outside the gene matches: 9. The CDR3 has 13 amino acids. The CDR3 nucleotides read TGTGCCATCAGTGGCATGAGCGGACAGGGGAAGTACTTC. Its translation: CAISGMSGQGKYF.

The chain joins TRBV28 to TRBJ2-7; 12 positions agree with TRBD1. Germline V CDR1 and CDR2: MDHEN, SYDVKM. The CDR3 has 15 amino acids. Trimming cost V 8 bases and J 4 bases; bases outside gene matches: 9. The CDR3 coding sequence is TGTGCCAGCGGGGTACCGGGACAGGGGGCTTACGAGCAGTACTTC. This encodes CASGVPGQGAYEQYF.

By share, this clone ranks as medium-sized (0.01 to 0.1%). V gene TRBV6-4 combines with J gene TRBJ2-3, with D perhaps TRBD1 (6 bases). The CDR3 has 15 residues. Germline loops: CDR1 MRHNA, CDR2 SNTAGT. Trimming took off 5 bases at V and 4 bases at J, with 16 bases between the two ends. The CDR3 region is CASSPGTRSSDTQYF. CDR3 coding DNA: TGTGCCAGCAGTCCCGGGACACGGTCCTCAGATACGCAGTATTTT.

The gene calls are TRBV11-2 and TRBJ1-1; D is unclear. CDR1 SGHAT and CDR2 FQNNGV come from the germline V gene. The CDR3 length is 14 residues. Trimming removed 3 bases from V and 0 bases from J, with 8 bases in between. The CDR3 loop is CASSFGTVNTEAFF. In nucleotides, the CDR3 is TGTGCCAGCAGCTTTGGAACAGTGAACACTGAAGCTTTCTTT.

This sequence joins TRBV2 and TRBJ2-1, with 7 bases fitting TRBD2. The CDR3 is 15 residues long. V was pared by 5 bases and J by 7 bases, with 11 bases of the junction left unmatched. The germline V gene has CDR1 SNHLY and CDR2 FYNNEI. CDR3 amino acids: CASSLLMGGRNEQFF. The DNA for the CDR3 is TGTGCCAGCAGTCTACTCATGGGGGGGAGGAATGAGCAGTTCTTC.

The chain uses TRBV7-3 and TRBJ2-2; D unresolved. Per the germline V gene, CDR1 is SGHTA and CDR2 is FQGTGA. CDR3 length: 12 residues. The ends were cut back, 2 bases at V and 6 bases at J, with 4 bases in the middle. CDR3 nucleotides: TGTGCCAGCAGCTTACGGCCCGGGGAGCTGTTTTTT. It translates to CASSLRPGELFF. Full variable domain (rest looked up from reference TRBV7-3 and TRBJ2-2): GAGVSQTPSNKVTEKGKYVELRCDPISGHTALYWYRQSLGQGPEFLIYFQGTGAADDSGLPNDRFFAVRPEGSVSTLKIQRTERGDSAVYLCASSLRPGELFFGEGSRLTVL.

This clone was recorded only once. V and J are TRBV29-1 and TRBJ2-2, with TRBD1 matching 11 bases. V trimming: 7 bases; J trimming: 5 bases; junction bases outside the gene matches: 3. The CDR3 length is 13 residues. Germline V lookup: CDR1 SQVTM, CDR2 ANQGSEA. As DNA, the CDR3 is TGCAGCGGTGGGACAGGGGGGACCGGGGAGCTGTTTTTT. Translating gives CSGGTGGTGELFF.

This clone showed up just once. This chain connects TRBV13 to TRBJ2-4, with 7 positions matching TRBD1. CDR1 is PRHDT and CDR2 is FYEKMQ in the germline V gene (reference sequence). V shed 7 bases and J 11 bases; nucleotides not matched to a gene: 11. The CDR3 totals 13 residues. In nucleotides, the CDR3 is TGTGCCAGCACCCAGGGGGACGCACGGTTTCAGTACTTC. Its translation: CASTQGDARFQYF.

The chain employs TRBV19 and TRBJ1-5, with 9 bases matching TRBD1. V was pared by 5 bases and J by 5 bases, with 7 bases of the junction left unmatched. This CDR3 contains 15 residues. Germline lookup yields CDR1 LNHDA and CDR2 SQIVND (reference sequence). The CDR3 reads CASSLIGTGYQPQHF. The CDR3 region has the DNA TGTGCCAGTAGTTTAATAGGGACAGGGTATCAGCCCCAGCATTTT.

J is TRBJ1-2 and V is TRBV19; possible D gene TRBD1, 5 bases. With 4 bases removed from V and 7 bases from J, the gap between germline ends came to 13 bases. The CDR3 sequence is 13 residues long. CDR1 LNHDA and CDR2 SQIVND come from the germline V gene (reference sequence). The CDR3, as DNA: TGTGCCAGTAGTACGGACGGACAATCTGGCTACACCTTC. This sequence encodes CASSTDGQSGYTF.

The genes are TRBV5-1 and TRBJ1-1; tentatively, D is TRBD1 (5 bases). V gave up 0 bases and J gave up 4 bases, with 10 bases separating them. There are 14 residues in the CDR3. The germline CDR1 and CDR2 sequences are SGHRS and YFSETQ. The CDR3: CASSLAAGGTEAFF. In DNA, the CDR3 is TGCGCCAGCAGCTTGGCCGCGGGGGGCACTGAAGCTTTCTTT. The full variable domain, with the rest looked up from reference TRBV5-1 and TRBJ1-1, is KAGVTQTPRYLIKTRGQQVTLSCSPISGHRSVSWYQQTPGQGLQFLFEYFSETQRNKGNFPGRFSGRQFSNSRSEMNVSTLELGDSALYLCASSLAAGGTEAFFGQGTRLTVV.